The text below deals with one T cell receptor (beta chain). This record comes from a study of blood T cell repertoires in COVID-19. Seattle patients were enrolled during active infection and followed longitudinally. Source study methods: Estimation of nucleated cell counts was performed using reference gene primer amplification. Data came from immunoSEQ multiplex PCR; TCRdb stores just in-frame clones and leaves some out. Clone size and the V and J calls come from that table; the DNA yielded D and trimming. The sample yields approximately 200,000 clones, more than 75% seen once. The CDR3 spans 13 residues. V was shortened by 2 bases and J by 9 bases, with 11 bases between the two germline ends. CDR1 is KGHSH and CDR2 is LQKENI in the germline V gene.

Source material: peripheral blood. The TCR was taken from a person aged 70 to 85 with COVID-19, enrolled during active disease. The gene calls are TRBV18 and TRBJ1-5; D gene unclear. CDR3 amino acids: CASSPTFGRPQHF. In DNA form, the CDR3 reads TGTGCCAGCTCACCAACGTTCGGGAGGCCCCAGCATTTT.